A selection of T cell receptor beta chains follows, all from one sample in a study of OX40 agonist ivuxolimab in advanced cancers. Measured with immunoSEQ multiplex PCR; TCRdb has only the in-frame clones, and not every one. The sample lists roughly 40,000 clones, 82% occurring once. Sample: CD4+ or CD8+ T cells sorted from blood, taken in a trial of the OX40 agonist ivuxolimab. These receptors came from an adult with an advanced solid tumor such as melanoma, head and neck, liver or kidney cancer. Both conserved end residues are part of each CDR3. A D gene is named only where the DNA matches it firmly. Clone size is stated in some rows and not others, as once, few, many or a class when expanded.

j_call	cdr3_length	v_call	clone_size	d_call	cdr3_nt	cdr3_aa
TRBJ1-4	15	TRBV18	-	-	TGTGCCAGCTCACCACGAAGAGCAACTAATGAAAAACTGTTTTTT	CASSPRRATNEKLFF
TRBJ1-6	15	TRBV6-5	-	-	TGTGCCAGCCGAGGGGCTGGGAAGAGGAATTCACCCCTCCACTTT	CASRGAGKRNSPLHF
TRBJ2-1	16	TRBV11-3	-	TRBD2	TGTGCCAGCAGCCCGGGGGAACTAGCGGGGCGCGATGAGCAGTTCTTC	CASSPGELAGRDEQFF
TRBJ2-1	14	TRBV14	-	TRBD2	TGTGCCAGCAGCCATAGCGGGAAAGGCAATGAGCAGTTCTTC	CASSHSGKGNEQFF
TRBJ2-5	14	TRBV5-1	-	-	TGCGCCAGCAGCTTGGGTGGAGAGGGAGAGACCCAGTACTTC	CASSLGGEGETQYF
TRBJ1-1	15	TRBV6-5	-	-	TGTGCCAGCAGTTACTCGGGGGGCAGGGACACTGAAGCTTTCTTT	CASSYSGGRDTEAFF
TRBJ2-7	14	TRBV7-8	-	TRBD1	TGTGCCAGCACCCGGGACAGACAAGCCTACGAGCAGTACTTC	CASTRDRQAYEQYF
TRBJ1-1	14	TRBV4-1	-	-	TGCGCCAGCAGCCCAAATTGGGGGAACACTGAAGCTTTCTTT	CASSPNWGNTEAFF
TRBJ2-5	15	TRBV14	-	-	TGTGCCAGCAGCCAAGGAAGGACTCTCCAAGAGACCCAGTACTTC	CASSQGRTLQETQYF
TRBJ2-1	12	TRBV11-3	-	-	TGTGCCAGCAGCTTGGACACCGGGGAGCAGTTCTTC	CASSLDTGEQFF
TRBJ2-7	15	TRBV28	-	TRBD2	TGTGCCAGCAGTTTAGGGCGGGAGAACTCCTACGAGCAGTACTTC	CASSLGRENSYEQYF
TRBJ1-1	14	TRBV6-1	once	-	TGTGCCAGCAGCTACGCTGACACGAGCACTGAAGCTTTCTTT	CASSYADTSTEAFF
TRBJ1-5	15	TRBV5-4	-	-	TGTGCCAGCAGCCCCGACTCAGGACGGAATCAGCCCCAGCATTTT	CASSPDSGRNQPQHF
TRBJ1-1	13	TRBV7-3	few	-	TGTGCCAGCAGCTTAGAAGGGAACGCTGAAGCTTTCTTT	CASSLEGNAEAFF
TRBJ1-1	13	TRBV28	-	-	TGTGCCAGCAGTTTAAGGGGGGCCACTGAAGCTTTCTTT	CASSLRGATEAFF
TRBJ2-7	12	TRBV30	-	-	TGTGCCTGGAGTGTTAGACATTACGAGCAGTACTTC	CAWSVRHYEQYF
TRBJ1-2	15	TRBV30	-	-	TGTGCCTGGAGTGCCATCCACCGGACTAACTATGGCTACACCTTC	CAWSAIHRTNYGYTF
TRBJ1-1	15	TRBV7-6	-	TRBD1	TGTGCCAGCAGCTTAGTGACAGGGCCAGGGGGAGAAGCTTTCTTT	CASSLVTGPGGEAFF
TRBJ2-7	15	TRBV5-5	-	-	TGTGCCAGCAGCTTGAGCTCCGGCTTCCCCTACGAGCAGTACTTC	CASSLSSGFPYEQYF
TRBJ2-5	15	TRBV9	-	TRBD1	TGTGCCAGCAGCCACGAACAGGGGGTGGTGGAGACCCAGTACTTC	CASSHEQGVVETQYF
TRBJ2-2	13	TRBV11-3	-	-	TGTGCCAGCAGCTTAGTTCCTACCGGGGAGCTGTTTTTT	CASSLVPTGELFF
TRBJ1-2	12	TRBV5-1	-	-	TGCGCCAGCAGCTTGGGGGGCGCTTGGTTCACCTTC	CASSLGGAWFTF
TRBJ1-4	15	TRBV18	-	-	TGTGCCAGCTCACCGGTATCATCAACTAATGAAAAACTGTTTTTT	CASSPVSSTNEKLFF
TRBJ2-7	13	TRBV6-1	-	-	TGTGCCAGCAGTATTGGTGGTTCCTACGAGCAGTACTTC	CASSIGGSYEQYF
TRBJ2-1	13	TRBV7-6	once	-	TGTGCCAGCAGCTTAACGCAGGGTCATGAGCAGTTCTTC	CASSLTQGHEQFF
TRBJ2-5	14	TRBV29-1	-	TRBD1	TGCAGCTCTACGGACAGGTCGTACCAAGAGACCCAGTACTTC	CSSTDRSYQETQYF
TRBJ2-1	13	TRBV5-4	-	-	TGTGCCAGCAGCTTGCAGGGTGGTGGTGAGCAGTTCTTC	CASSLQGGGEQFF
TRBJ2-7	12	TRBV10-3	-	TRBD1	TGTGCCATACAGACAGGGGCAGGGGAGCAGTACTTC	CAIQTGAGEQYF
TRBJ1-2	12	TRBV6-6	-	-	TGTGCCAGCAGTTATGTAGGGGATGGCTACACCTTC	CASSYVGDGYTF
TRBJ2-7	13	TRBV7-2	-	-	TGTGCCAGCAGCCTAGCGACTTTCCACGAGCAGTACTTC	CASSLATFHEQYF
TRBJ2-1	14	TRBV5-5	once	-	TGTGCCAGCAGCTTTGACGCCTCCTACAATGAGCAGTTCTTC	CASSFDASYNEQFF
TRBJ2-7	13	TRBV6-7	-	-	TGTGCCAGCAGTTACTCGCAAGGGGCCGAGCAGTGCTTC	CASSYSQGAEQCF
TRBJ2-7	13	TRBV6-5	-	-	TGTGCCAGCCGGGACCTTAGCTCCTACGAGCAGTACTTC	CASRDLSSYEQYF
TRBJ2-7	15	TRBV6-5	-	-	TGTGCCAGCAGTTTAGCGGCCGCAACTGTTTACGAGCAGTACTTC	CASSLAAATVYEQYF
TRBJ1-2	14	TRBV6-6	-	-	TGTGCCAGCACGAGGGAAACCCGACCCTATGGCTACACCTTC	CASTRETRPYGYTF
TRBJ1-5	16	TRBV5-4	-	TRBD1	TGTGCCAGCAGCTTCGGGGGGGACAGGGTCATGGGGGCCCAGCATTTT	CASSFGGDRVMGAQHF
TRBJ2-5	15	TRBV6-1	-	TRBD1	TGTGCCAGCAGTCACCCGGGGACAGCACAAGAGACCCAGTACTTC	CASSHPGTAQETQYF
TRBJ2-7	13	TRBV7-3	-	-	TGTGCCAGCAGCCCCCCCGGGACCTACGAGCAGTACTTC	CASSPPGTYEQYF
TRBJ2-5	13	TRBV29-1	-	-	TGCAGCGTTGAAGGGGGACGACAAGAGACCCAGTACTTC	CSVEGGRQETQYF
TRBJ2-2	13	TRBV11-3	-	-	TGTGCCAGCAGCTTAGAGAGCACCGGGGAGCTGTTTTTT	CASSLESTGELFF
TRBJ2-3	15	TRBV7-8	-	TRBD1	TGTGCCAGCAGCCAGGGACAGGGGTTTGAAGATACGCAGTATTTT	CASSQGQGFEDTQYF
TRBJ2-3	13	TRBV7-9	-	-	TGTGCCGGAGGGGGCCCTAGCACAGATACGCAGTATTTT	CAGGGPSTDTQYF
TRBJ2-1	12	TRBV6-1	-	-	TGTGCCAGCAGGTTTCCGTCCAATGAGCAGTTCTTC	CASRFPSNEQFF
TRBJ1-2	14	TRBV7-9	-	-	TGTGCCAGCACCAGAGGGGGAACCGACTATGGCTACACCTTC	CASTRGGTDYGYTF
TRBJ2-1	14	TRBV11-1	-	TRBD2	TGTGCCAGCAGCTTAGCGGCAGGGAGGGATGAGCAGTTCTTC	CASSLAAGRDEQFF